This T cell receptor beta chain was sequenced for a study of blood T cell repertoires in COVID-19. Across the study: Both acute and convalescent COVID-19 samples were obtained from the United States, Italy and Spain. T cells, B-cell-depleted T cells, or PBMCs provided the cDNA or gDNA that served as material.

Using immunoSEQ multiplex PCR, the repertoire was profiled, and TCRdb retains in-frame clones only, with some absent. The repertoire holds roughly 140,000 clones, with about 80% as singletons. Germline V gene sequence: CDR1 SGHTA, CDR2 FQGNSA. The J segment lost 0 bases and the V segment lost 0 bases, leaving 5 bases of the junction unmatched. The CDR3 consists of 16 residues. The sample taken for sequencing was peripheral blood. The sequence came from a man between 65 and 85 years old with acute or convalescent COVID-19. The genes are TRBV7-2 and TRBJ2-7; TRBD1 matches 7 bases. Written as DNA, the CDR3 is TGTGCCAGCAGCTTAGCCCGGGACAGTGCCTCCTACGAGCAGTACTTC. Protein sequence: CASSLARDSASYEQYF.